One and the same sample provided the 30 T cell receptor beta chains below, sequenced in a study of cytomegalovirus exposure and HLA in healthy donors. Primers: 60 Vbeta forward and 13 Jbeta reverse. The method was immunoSEQ multiplex PCR; TCRdb's version includes in-frame clones alone and lacks a portion of them. Among 130,000 or so clones listed, roughly 83% were seen once. The sequenced material came from PBMCs. The source of these receptors is a man aged 35 to 55 in good health and CMV-seronegative.

The chain has TRBV11-2 and TRBJ2-1; 8 bases agree with TRBD2. CDR1 is SGHAT, CDR2 FQNNGV, per germline. The CDR3 covers 16 residues. J gave up 4 bases and V 4 bases, and 9 bases lay outside the gene matches. The CDR3 here is CASSYLAGHGYNEQFF. The CDR3 coding sequence is TGTGCCAGCAGCTACCTAGCGGGCCATGGATACAATGAGCAGTTCTTC.

This chain connects TRBV4-1 to TRBJ2-3, with 8 bases identical to TRBD2. CDR1 is MGHRA and CDR2 is YSYEKL in the germline V gene. The CDR3 sequence is 18 residues long. V gave up 0 bases and J gave up 2 bases; unmatched junction bases: 10. CDR3 DNA sequence: TGCGCCAGCAGCCAAGATCAGGGTAGCGGGGTAAACACAGATACGCAGTATTTT. It codes for CASSQDQGSGVNTDTQYF.

V gene TRBV5-1 combines with J gene TRBJ1-2, with 7 nucleotides matching TRBD1. The trim removed 2 bases at V and 3 bases at J, leaving 4 bases unmatched. This CDR3 is built from 14 residues. Germline CDR1 reads SGHRS; CDR2 reads YFSETQ. DNA of the CDR3: TGCGCCAGCAGCTTAATAGGGGGCTACTATGGCTACACCTTC. This codes for CASSLIGGYYGYTF.

The CDR3 DNA reads TGTGCCAGCAGCTTAGTCGGGGACAGGGGGCCGGGCGGCTACACCTTC. This codes for CASSLVGDRGPGGYTF. The chain couples TRBV11-2 to TRBJ1-2; 12 nucleotides line up with TRBD1. This CDR3 comprises 16 residues. Trimming took 1 base from V and 8 from J; bases not matched to a gene: 8. Germline-derived CDR1 and CDR2 are SGHAT and FQNNGV. The complete variable domain, with remaining parts taken from reference TRBV11-2 and TRBJ1-2, reads EAGVAQSPRYKIIEKRQSVAFWCNPISGHATLYWYQQILGQGPKLLIQFQNNGVVDDSQLPKDRFSAERLKGVDSTLKIQPAKLEDSAVYLCASSLVGDRGPGGYTFGSGTRLTVV.

DNA of the CDR3: TGTGCCAGCAGCTTATCAGGACAGGGGTCTATCAACGAGCAGTACTTC. Its protein is CASSLSGQGSINEQYF. The rearrangement uses TRBV7-6 and TRBJ2-7; 9 bases agree with TRBD1. The CDR3 contains 16 residues. V lost 2 bases to trimming and J lost 5 bases; unmatched junction nucleotides: 10. Per the germline V gene, CDR1 is SGHVS and CDR2 is FNYEAQ.

The chain employs TRBV6-5 and TRBJ2-7; 9 nucleotides align to TRBD2. Germline V lookup: CDR1 MNHEY, CDR2 SVGAGI. CDR3 size: 16 residues. V was pared by 4 bases and J by 5 bases, with 12 bases of the junction left unmatched. CDR3 sequence: CASSSGGGTSTNEQYF. CDR3 in DNA: TGTGCCAGCAGTTCCGGGGGGGGGACTAGCACCAACGAGCAGTACTTC.

The rearrangement uses TRBV29-1 and TRBJ1-1, with unresolved D. The CDR3 is 13 residues long. Trimming pared 5 bases from V and 1 base from J, leaving 11 bases between. Germline V gene data show CDR1 as SQVTM and CDR2 as ANQGSEA. In DNA form, the CDR3 reads TGCAGCGTTATGCGGTCGGGGAACACTGAAGCTTTCTTT. Translating it yields CSVMRSGNTEAFF. Full variable domain (remainder filled in from reference TRBV29-1 and TRBJ1-1): SAVISQKPSRDICQRGTSLTIQCQVDSQVTMMFWYRQQPGQSLTLIATANQGSEATYESGFVIDKFPISRPNLTFSTLTVSNMSPEDSSIYLCSVMRSGNTEAFFGQGTRLTVV.

J is TRBJ2-7 and V is TRBV7-9, with 9 bases identical to TRBD1. In germline, CDR1 is SEHNR, CDR2 FQNEAQ (reference sequence). The CDR3 covers 12 residues. V was pared by 10 bases and J by 3 bases, with 4 bases of the junction left unmatched. The CDR3, as DNA: TGTGCCACCGGGACAGGGAACTACGAGCAGTACTTC. This gives the protein CATGTGNYEQYF.

This chain joins TRBV25-1 and TRBJ2-1; 9 bases agree with TRBD2. Per germline, CDR1 MGHDK and CDR2 SYGVNS. The CDR3 contains 15 residues. Germline trimming cut 3 bases from V and 6 bases from J; bases unmatched to any gene: 6. The CDR3 loop is CASSDGTSSLNEQFF. The CDR3 DNA reads as TGTGCCAGCAGTGACGGGACTAGCAGCCTCAATGAGCAGTTCTTC. The complete variable domain, with remaining parts taken from reference TRBV25-1 and TRBJ2-1, reads EADIYQTPRYLVIGTGKKITLECSQTMGHDKMYWYQQDPGMELHLIHYSYGVNSTEKGDLSSESTVSRIRTEHFPLTLESARPSHTSQYLCASSDGTSSLNEQFFGPGTRLTVL.

J is TRBJ1-5 and V is TRBV19; TRBD1 aligns across 7 bases. The trim removed 3 bases at V and 2 bases at J, leaving 4 bases unmatched. Germline V lookup: CDR1 LNHDA, CDR2 SQIVND (reference sequence). This CDR3 comprises 15 residues. The CDR3 spells CASSMGRGGNQPQHF. In DNA form, the CDR3 reads TGTGCCAGTAGTATGGGCAGGGGGGGCAATCAGCCCCAGCATTTT.

The CDR3 here is CASSQGVLSYNEQFF. Here the CDR3 DNA reads TGCGCCAGCAGCCAAGGAGTCCTCTCCTACAATGAGCAGTTCTTC. The chain carries TRBV4-1 and TRBJ2-1; no clear D gene. Germline V gives CDR1 MGHRA, CDR2 YSYEKL. The length of the CDR3 is 15 residues. With 1 base removed from V and 0 bases from J, the gap between germline ends came to 7 bases.

Only a few counts were recorded for this clone. The rearrangement uses TRBV5-6 and TRBJ2-7, with D possibly TRBD1 on 6 matching bases. The V end was cut by 2 bases, the J end by 0 bases, with 9 bases between. The CDR3 is 14 residues long. Germline loops: CDR1 SGHDT, CDR2 YYEEEE. The CDR3 is CASSFRDNSYEQYF. The CDR3 bases are TGTGCCAGCAGCTTCCGGGACAACTCCTACGAGCAGTACTTC.

The table lists this clone with a few counts. The gene calls are TRBV2 and TRBJ1-5; tentatively, D is TRBD1 (5 bases). V lost 8 bases to trimming and J lost 1 base, with 9 bases between them. The CDR3 has 13 amino acids. Germline V CDR1 and CDR2: SNHLY, FYNNEI. The CDR3 DNA sequence: TGTGCCAGCGAGGACACCAGCAATCAGCCCCAGCATTTT. It is translated as CASEDTSNQPQHF.

This chain connects TRBV9 to TRBJ2-1; 9 nucleotides line up with TRBD2. The germline gives CDR1 SGDLS, CDR2 YYNGEE. The trim removed 4 bases at V and 7 bases at J, leaving 9 bases unmatched. This CDR3 comprises 15 residues. The CDR3 reads CASSPPGLAKNEQFF. In DNA form, the CDR3 reads TGTGCCAGCAGCCCCCCCGGACTAGCGAAAAATGAGCAGTTCTTC.

J is TRBJ2-6 and V is TRBV11-3, with D unclear. This CDR3 contains 13 residues. Looked up from germline, CDR1 is SGHNT and CDR2 is YENEEA. Trimming removed 5 bases from V and 1 base from J, with 3 bases in between. CDR3 bases: TGTGCCAGCAGCCCATCTGGGGCCAACGTCCTGACTTTC. Translated, it gives CASSPSGANVLTF.

This clone was detected only once. The chain combines TRBV27 with TRBJ1-1; D may be TRBD1 (6 bases). Germline loops: CDR1 MNHEY, CDR2 SMNVEV (reference sequence). The V end lost 10 bases, the J end lost 2 bases, and 14 bases lay between the germline ends. CDR3 length equals 13 residues. The chain's CDR3 is CATADRLNTEAFF. The DNA of the CDR3 is TGTGCCACCGCGGACAGATTAAACACTGAAGCTTTCTTT.

The chain carries TRBV11-2 and TRBJ2-7; a possible D gene is TRBD2 (6 bases). In germline, CDR1 is SGHAT, CDR2 FQNNGV. The CDR3 totals 16 residues. Trimming shortened V by 0 bases and J by 2 bases, and 14 bases separated the two germline ends. CDR3 bases: TGTGCCAGCAGCTTAGATGGGAACGGGAGAACCTACGAGCAGTACTTC. Translated, it gives CASSLDGNGRTYEQYF.

V usage is TRBV6-5 and J usage is TRBJ2-1; the match to TRBD2 covers 7 bases. The CDR3 covers 14 residues. In germline, CDR1 is MNHEY, CDR2 SVGAGI. Losses at the gene ends were 4 bases for V and 8 bases for J; bases not matched to a gene: 8. CDR3: CASSFGLESDEQFF. The CDR3 DNA reads TGTGCCAGCAGTTTCGGACTAGAGTCGGATGAGCAGTTCTTC.

The chain uses TRBV5-1 and TRBJ2-1; 9 bases fit TRBD2. Germline values: CDR1 SGHRS, CDR2 YFSETQ. V lost 4 bases and J lost 6; bases outside the gene matches: 11. The CDR3 is made up of 16 amino acids. The CDR3 DNA sequence: TGCGCCAGCAGCAGGGAGGGGTTTAGCGGGAGCAATGAGCAGTTCTTC. Translation: CASSREGFSGSNEQFF.

The chain combines TRBV9 with TRBJ1-1; a weak D match, TRBD1 (5 bases). The CDR3 spans 14 residues. V was pared by 0 bases and J by 3 bases, with 9 bases between. Per the germline V gene, CDR1 is SGDLS and CDR2 is YYNGEE. CDR3 DNA: TGTGCCAGCAGCGTAGACGGGGGGGACACTGAAGCTTTCTTT. Encoded protein: CASSVDGGDTEAFF. Looking up the rest from reference TRBV9 and TRBJ1-1 gives the full variable domain: DSGVTQTPKHLITATGQRVTLRCSPRSGDLSVYWYQQSLDQGLQFLIQYYNGEERAKGNILERFSAQQFPDLHSELNLSSLELGDSALYFCASSVDGGDTEAFFGQGTRLTVV.

The rearrangement links TRBV7-9 to TRBJ2-3; 7 positions agree with TRBD2. The CDR3 contains 16 residues. The V segment lost 4 bases and the J segment 1 base; nucleotides outside the gene matches: 8. CDR1 is SEHNR and CDR2 is FQNEAQ in the germline V gene (reference sequence). The CDR3 region has the DNA TGTGCCAGCAGCTACCCCAGTGGGGGGGGCACAGATACGCAGTATTTT. It yields the protein CASSYPSGGGTDTQYF.

This chain connects TRBV7-2 to TRBJ2-7; 8 bases are shared with TRBD1. V shed 2 bases and J 9 bases; nucleotides not matched to a gene: 12. Germline V CDR1 and CDR2: SGHTA, FQGNSA. This CDR3 has 15 residues. Written as DNA, the CDR3 is TGTGCCAGCAGCTTACACGGTACAGGGGGTATCGGGCAGTACTTC. Its translation: CASSLHGTGGIGQYF.

This chain uses TRBV5-1 with TRBJ2-3, with unresolved D. The CDR3 runs to 12 residues. Germline CDR1 is SGHRS and CDR2 is YFSETQ. The V end lost 0 bases, the J end lost 5 bases, and 4 bases lay between the germline ends. Here the CDR3 reads CASSLALDTQYF. The CDR3 DNA reads as TGCGCCAGCAGCTTGGCCTTAGATACGCAGTATTTT.

V gene TRBV28 combines with J gene TRBJ2-3; TRBD2 matches at 8 bases. Germline loops: CDR1 MDHEN, CDR2 SYDVKM. Trimming at V came to 3 bases and at J to 4 bases, leaving 6 bases not matched to a gene. The CDR3 spans 15 residues. This CDR3 is CASSFGLAISDTQYF. CDR3 DNA: TGTGCCAGCAGTTTTGGACTAGCTATTTCAGATACGCAGTATTTT.

This clone was counted only a few times. The V gene is TRBV18, the J gene TRBJ1-5; D unresolved. V gave up 6 bases and J gave up 5 bases, with 14 bases separating them. The V gene's germline CDR1 is KGHSH and CDR2 LQKENI. The CDR3 has 14 residues. CDR3 in DNA: TGTGCCAGCTCCCCCCGCACATACCATCAGCCCCAGCATTTT. It encodes CASSPRTYHQPQHF.

The chain has TRBV5-1 and TRBJ2-5; TRBD2 aligns across 12 bases. Germline CDR1 and CDR2: SGHRS and YFSETQ. The length of the CDR3 is 16 residues. V shed 0 bases, J shed 11 bases, and the junction held 11 bases outside the gene matches. The CDR3 sequence: CASSLEGASGGEEQYF. CDR3 nucleotide sequence: TGCGCCAGCAGCTTGGAAGGAGCTAGCGGGGGGGAAGAGCAGTACTTC.

The chain is built from TRBV10-3 and TRBJ2-1; TRBD1 matches 8 bases. This CDR3 has 15 residues. Per the germline V gene, CDR1 is ENHRY and CDR2 is SYGVKD. Germline trimming cut 3 bases from V and 0 bases from J; bases unmatched to any gene: 1. CDR3 loop: CAISDTGGSYNEQFF. CDR3 sequence (DNA): TGTGCCATCAGTGACACAGGGGGCTCCTACAATGAGCAGTTCTTC.

This rearrangement joins TRBV30 to TRBJ2-3; unclear D gene. Looked up from germline, CDR1 is GTSNPN and CDR2 is SVGIG (reference sequence). CDR3 length: 12 residues. The ends were cut back, 3 bases at V and 4 bases at J, with 8 bases in the middle. The DNA for the CDR3 is TGTGCCTGGAGCCCTATATCAGATACGCAGTATTTT. Translated: CAWSPISDTQYF.

V is TRBV11-2 and J is TRBJ2-1, with D possibly matching TRBD2 (6 bases). This CDR3 region has 13 residues. Germline V gives CDR1 SGHAT, CDR2 FQNNGV. V lost 0 bases to trimming and J lost 8 bases, with 8 bases between them. CDR3 coding DNA: TGTGCCAGCAGCTTAGATCCGGGGGATGAGCAGTTCTTC. It encodes CASSLDPGDEQFF.

As to this clone: The junction departs from germline at one end; a sequencing error may be responsible. V and J are TRBV27 and TRBJ2-7; D gene ambiguous. CDR3 length: 13 residues. CDR1 MNHEY and CDR2 SMNVEV come from the germline V gene (reference sequence). The CDR3 sequence is CVSSLGLSYEQYF. CDR3 nucleotides: TGTGTCAGCAGTTTAGGGCTTTCCTACGAGCAGTACTTC.